This T cell receptor beta chain was recorded in a study of blood T cells in healthy people across ages. The use of a sample-barcoded 5' primer and a J-beta primer mix characterized a second PCR of roughly 6 to 11 cycles. TCRdb processed the 5' RACE reads anew with MiXCR; each CDR3 protein has one entry. The sample consists of 800,000 or so distinct CDR3 sequences, around two thirds of them appearing once. Looked up from germline, CDR1 is MRHNA and CDR2 is SNTAGT. The CDR3 has 15 amino acids. After removal of 5 bases from V and 5 bases from J, the junction contained 7 bases not matched to a gene. A single count supports this clonotype.

The source of this sequence is a man younger than 40 in good health. The source material was blood. The chain recombines TRBV6-4 with TRBJ2-1; 9 bases align to TRBD2. As DNA, the CDR3 is TGTGCCAGCAGTCCGCTAGCGGGGAGAGACAATGAGCAGTTCTTC. It codes for CASSPLAGRDNEQFF.